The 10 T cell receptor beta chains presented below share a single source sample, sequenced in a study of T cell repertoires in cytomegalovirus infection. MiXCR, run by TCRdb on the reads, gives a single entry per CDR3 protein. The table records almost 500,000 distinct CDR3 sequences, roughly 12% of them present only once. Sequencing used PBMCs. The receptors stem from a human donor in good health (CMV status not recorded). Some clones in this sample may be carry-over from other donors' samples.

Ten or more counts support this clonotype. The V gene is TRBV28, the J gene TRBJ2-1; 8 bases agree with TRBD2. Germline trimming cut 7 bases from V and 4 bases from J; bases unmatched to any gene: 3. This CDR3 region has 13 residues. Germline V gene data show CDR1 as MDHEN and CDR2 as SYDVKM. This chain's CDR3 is CASIAGGYNEQFF. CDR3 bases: TGTGCCAGCATTGCGGGGGGATACAATGAGCAGTTCTTC. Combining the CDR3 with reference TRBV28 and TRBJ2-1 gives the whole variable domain DVKVTQSSRYLVKRTGEKVFLECVQDMDHENMFWYRQDPGLGLRLIYFSYDVKMKEKGDIPEGYSVSREKKERFSLILESASTNQTSMYLCASIAGGYNEQFFGPGTRLTVL.

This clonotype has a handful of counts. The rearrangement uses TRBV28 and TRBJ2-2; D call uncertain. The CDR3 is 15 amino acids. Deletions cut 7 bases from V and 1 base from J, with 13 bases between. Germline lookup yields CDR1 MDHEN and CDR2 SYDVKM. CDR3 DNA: TGTGCCAGCAACTCCCGGACGAAGAACACCGGGGAGCTGTTTTTT. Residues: CASNSRTKNTGELFF.

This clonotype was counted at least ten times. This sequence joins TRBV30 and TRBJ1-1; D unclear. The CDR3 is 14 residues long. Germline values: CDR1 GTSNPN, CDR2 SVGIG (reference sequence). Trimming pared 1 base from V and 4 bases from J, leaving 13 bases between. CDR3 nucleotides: TGTGCCTGGAGTGCCGGAGTTGAGCGCACTGAAGCTTTCTTT. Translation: CAWSAGVERTEAFF.

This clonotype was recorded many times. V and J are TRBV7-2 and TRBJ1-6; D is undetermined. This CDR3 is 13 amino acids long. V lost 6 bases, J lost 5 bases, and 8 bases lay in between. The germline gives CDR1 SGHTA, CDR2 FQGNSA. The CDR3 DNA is TGTGCCAGCAGATCAGAGAATAATTCACCCCTCCACTTT. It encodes CASRSENNSPLHF.

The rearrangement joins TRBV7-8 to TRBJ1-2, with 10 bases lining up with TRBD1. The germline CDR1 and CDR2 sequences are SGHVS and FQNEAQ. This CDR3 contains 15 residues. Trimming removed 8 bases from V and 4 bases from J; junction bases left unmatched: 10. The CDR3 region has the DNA TGTGCCAGCGGCCCGGGACAGGGGCCTCTCTATGGCTACACCTTC. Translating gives CASGPGQGPLYGYTF. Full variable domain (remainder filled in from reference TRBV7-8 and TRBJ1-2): GAGVSQSPRYKVAKRGQDVALRCDPISGHVSLFWYQQALGQGPEFLTYFQNEAQLDKSGLPSDRFFAERPEGSVSTLKIQRTQQEDSAVYLCASGPGQGPLYGYTFGSGTRLTVV.

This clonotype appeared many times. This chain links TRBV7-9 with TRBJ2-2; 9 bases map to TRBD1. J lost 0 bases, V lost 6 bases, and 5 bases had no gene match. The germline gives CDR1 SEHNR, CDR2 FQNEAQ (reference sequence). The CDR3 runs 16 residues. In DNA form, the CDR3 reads TGTGCCAGCAGTTCGGGGGACAGGGCGAACACCGGGGAGCTGTTTTTT. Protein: CASSSGDRANTGELFF.

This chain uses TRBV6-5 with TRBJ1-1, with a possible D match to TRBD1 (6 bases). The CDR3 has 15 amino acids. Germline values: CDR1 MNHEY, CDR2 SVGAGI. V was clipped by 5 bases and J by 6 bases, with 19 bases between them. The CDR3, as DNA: TGTGCCAGCAGTCCCCTCGTGGGGGCCTCTTCTGAAGCTTTCTTT. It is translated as CASSPLVGASSEAFF.

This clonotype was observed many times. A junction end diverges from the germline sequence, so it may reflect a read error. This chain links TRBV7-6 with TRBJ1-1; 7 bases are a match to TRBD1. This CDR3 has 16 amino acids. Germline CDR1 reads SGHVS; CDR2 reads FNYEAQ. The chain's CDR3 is CASSLGQAGMYTEAFF. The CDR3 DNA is TGTGCCAGCAGTTTAGGACAGGCCGGGATGTATACTGAAGCTTTCTTT.

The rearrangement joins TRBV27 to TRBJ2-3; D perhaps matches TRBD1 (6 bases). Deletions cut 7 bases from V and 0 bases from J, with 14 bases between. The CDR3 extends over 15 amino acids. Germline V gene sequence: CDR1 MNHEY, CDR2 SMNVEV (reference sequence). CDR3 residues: CASTPQRGSTDTQYF. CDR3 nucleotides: TGTGCCAGCACCCCCCAAAGGGGGAGCACAGATACGCAGTATTTT.

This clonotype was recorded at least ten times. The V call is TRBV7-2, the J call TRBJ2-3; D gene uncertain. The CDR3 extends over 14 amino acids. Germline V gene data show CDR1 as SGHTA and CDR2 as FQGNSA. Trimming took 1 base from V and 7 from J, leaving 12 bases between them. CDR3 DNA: TGTGCCAGCAGCTTAGAGGTCGTGGGTCATACGCAGTATTTT. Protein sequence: CASSLEVVGHTQYF.